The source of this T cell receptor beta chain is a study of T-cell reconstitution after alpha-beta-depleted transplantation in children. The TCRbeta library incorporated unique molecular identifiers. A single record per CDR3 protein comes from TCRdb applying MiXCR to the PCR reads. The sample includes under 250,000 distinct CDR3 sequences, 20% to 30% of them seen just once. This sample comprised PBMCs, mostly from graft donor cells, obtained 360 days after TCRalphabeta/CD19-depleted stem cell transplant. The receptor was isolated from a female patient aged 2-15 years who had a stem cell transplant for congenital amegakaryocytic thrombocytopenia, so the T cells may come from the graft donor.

The CDR3 sequence: CASSPRTVLPYEQYF. In DNA, the CDR3 is TGTGCCAGCAGTCCCCGGACAGTACTTCCCTACGAGCAGTACTTC. V and J are TRBV27 and TRBJ2-7, with a possible D match to TRBD1 (6 bases). Per germline, CDR1 MNHEY and CDR2 SMNVEV (reference sequence). Trimming removed 5 bases at V and 2 bases at J, with 16 bases between. This CDR3 spans 15 amino acids.